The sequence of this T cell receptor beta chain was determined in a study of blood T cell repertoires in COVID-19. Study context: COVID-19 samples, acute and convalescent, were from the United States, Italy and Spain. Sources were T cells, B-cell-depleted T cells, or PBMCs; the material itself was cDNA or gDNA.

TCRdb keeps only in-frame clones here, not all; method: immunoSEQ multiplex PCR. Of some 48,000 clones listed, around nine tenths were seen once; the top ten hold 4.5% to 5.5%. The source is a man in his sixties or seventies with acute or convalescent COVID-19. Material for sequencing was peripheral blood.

The CDR3 nucleotides read TGTGCCAGCAGCTTATGGTTGGGAGGTGAAGCTTTCTTT. It encodes CASSLWLGGEAFF. The chain is built from TRBV5-6 and TRBJ1-1; D gene uncertain. Trimming shortened V by 2 bases and J by 7 bases, and 12 bases separated the two germline ends. Looked up from germline, CDR1 is SGHDT and CDR2 is YYEEEE. This CDR3 region has 13 residues.